Sequencing of this TCR beta chain was carried out in a study of CD4 T cells in relation to SARS-CoV-2 and coronaviruses (dated by TCRdb to the early 2020s). Turning to the overall study: In the ViraFEST assay, PBMCs were grown with antigen for roughly ten days, and TCR beta CDR3s were then sequenced to identify antigen-specific clonal expansions. The negative reference condition was either a culture with an HIV-1 Nef peptide pool or a culture with no peptide. Shared crossreactive spike epitopes were mapped to their HLA restriction using patient-derived lymphoblastoid cell lines. At the level of individual TCR clonotypes, the study evaluated whether memory CD4+ T cells crossreact between the spike proteins of SARS-CoV-2 and those of common cold coronaviruses. The Adaptive Biotechnologies TCR-sequencing kit was used for samples from a few pre-COVID donors and for the naive versus memory experiments, whereas the other data were Illumina-based. A different TCR-beta assay, based on Illumina, was used to sequence expansion assays from other donors in the study. Paper-wide results and their limitations: In about 60% of donors, memory CD4+ clonotypes turned up that crossrecognized SARS-CoV-2 and at least one common cold coronavirus spike. Significantly weaker SARS-CoV-2-driven expansion was shown by crossreactive clones than by monoreactive clones, consistent with antigenic imprinting. Small numbers of patients and of tested TCRs were a limitation of the study. Crossreactivity analysis centred on spike protein, so crossreactivity against other viral proteins was not assessed. No donor contributed both pre-pandemic and post-infection samples, which limited tracing the source of pre-existing responses.

Preparation of the library involved the immunoSEQ multiplex PCR assay. The authors processed their data as follows. During preprocessing, nonproductive sequences were discarded, as were any CDR3s that did not begin with C, did not end with F or W, or were shorter than 7 amino acids. Antigen-specific clonotypes were called with the MANAFEST web app, based on expansion relative to reference and other culture wells. A clone was considered positive if significant expansion relative to the reference culture was observed in 2 of 3 replicate wells at an FDR below 0.05. To be called positive, a clone also had to show significant expansion compared with every other tandem well and an odds ratio greater than 5. After three terminal residues were trimmed from each end, CDR3 homology was quantified as pairwise Levenshtein distance using the stringdist R package. TCRdb took over this immuneACCESS table, retaining in-frame rearrangements with V and J assigned. Such tables are incomplete; in checked studies, under half of the missing clones stem from an unresolved V gene, and the remainder is unexplained. V and J calls and clone size follow that table, whereas D and trimming were derived from the DNA. This sample has some 29,000 clones in its table, and around 80% of those were observed once. About 15% of the sample lies in the top ten.

As to this clone: Its binding antigen is unknown. No much larger clonotype is one base removed from it; base qualities were not supplied.

Germline trimming amounts to 4 bases on V and 1 base on J, with 16 as the count of junction bases outside the gene matches. Per the germline V gene, SGHTA is the CDR1 and FQGNSA is the CDR2. The CDR3 spans 19 residues, from the cysteine through the phenylalanine. Only the CDR3 DNA is retained, 57 bases long and in frame from the first base. CD4+ T cells from unexposed donors were collected before the COVID-19 pandemic (2011-2018). The EasySep CD4+ T cell isolation kit was used to isolate CD4+ T cells once the cultures had run for 9 to 11 days. As far as cell numbers permitted, CD4+ T cells from unexposed donors were tested for reactivity against SARS-CoV-2 S and N as well as four spike pools from common cold coronaviruses. Each well held roughly 2.1 million PBMCs cultured in IMDM containing approximately 5.4% human AB serum and around 10 IU/ml IL-2. Half of the culture medium was replaced with fresh IL-2-containing medium on days 3 and 7. In general, every peptide culture condition was set up in three replicate wells. Leukapheresis product for the unexposed donors was purchased commercially. PBMCs were isolated from leukapheresis product or whole blood by Ficoll-Paque PLUS gradient centrifugation. PBMCs were either cryopreserved at -140 degrees C or used fresh in the expansion assay. The QIAamp Micro DNA Kit was used to extract genomic DNA from the CD4+ T cells.

The chain is encoded by TRBV7-2 joined to TRBJ2-5; TRBD2 aligns with 9 central bases. The TCR originated in a human donor in good health. Sequencing was performed on CD4+ T cells from PBMCs, cultured in vitro. This receptor has the CDR3 CASSSDWLRGGRFQETQYF. The DNA is as follows: TGTGCCAGCAGCTCCGACTGGTTGCGGGGGGGCCGTTTCCAAGAGACCCAGTACTTC.